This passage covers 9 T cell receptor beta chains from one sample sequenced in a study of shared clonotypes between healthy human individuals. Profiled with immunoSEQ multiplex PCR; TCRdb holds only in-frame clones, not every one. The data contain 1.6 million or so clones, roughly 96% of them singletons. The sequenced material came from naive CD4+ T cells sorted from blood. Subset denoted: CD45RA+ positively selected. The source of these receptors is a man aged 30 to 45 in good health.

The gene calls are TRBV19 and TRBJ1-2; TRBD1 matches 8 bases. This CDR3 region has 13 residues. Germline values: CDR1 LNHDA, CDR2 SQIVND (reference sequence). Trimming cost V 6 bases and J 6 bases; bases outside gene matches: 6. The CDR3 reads CASRKDRVDGYTF. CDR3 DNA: TGTGCCAGTAGAAAGGACAGGGTGGATGGCTACACCTTC.

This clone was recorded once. This chain's CDR3 is CASSVEGSGTYEQYF. CDR3 sequence (DNA): TGTGCCAGCAGCGTAGAGGGGTCAGGGACCTACGAGCAGTACTTC. This chain uses TRBV9 with TRBJ2-7; TRBD1 is a possible D gene (5 bases). The germline V gene encodes CDR1 SGDLS and CDR2 YYNGEE. CDR3 size: 15 residues. Trimming cost V 0 bases and J 2 bases, with 12 bases left between them.

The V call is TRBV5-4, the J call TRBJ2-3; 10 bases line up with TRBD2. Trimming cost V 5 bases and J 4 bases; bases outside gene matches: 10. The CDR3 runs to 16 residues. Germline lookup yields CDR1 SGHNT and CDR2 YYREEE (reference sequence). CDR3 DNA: TGTGCCAGCAGTACGAGACTAGCGGGTGCCCCAGATACGCAGTATTTT. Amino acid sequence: CASSTRLAGAPDTQYF.

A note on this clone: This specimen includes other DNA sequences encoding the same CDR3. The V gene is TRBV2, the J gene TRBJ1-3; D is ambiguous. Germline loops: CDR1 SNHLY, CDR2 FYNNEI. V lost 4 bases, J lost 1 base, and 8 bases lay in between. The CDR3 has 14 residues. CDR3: CASSGGFSGNTIYF. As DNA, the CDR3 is TGTGCCAGCAGTGGAGGGTTTTCTGGAAACACCATATATTTT.

Here the CDR3 reads CASSLGTGPNYEQYF. The CDR3 DNA sequence: TGTGCCAGCAGCTTAGGTACGGGACCGAACTACGAGCAGTACTTC. V is TRBV7-6 and J is TRBJ2-7; D is possibly TRBD1 or TRBD2 (5 bases each). The V end was cut by 1 base, the J end by 3 bases, with 13 bases between. This CDR3 has 15 amino acids. Germline lookup yields CDR1 SGHVS and CDR2 FNYEAQ.

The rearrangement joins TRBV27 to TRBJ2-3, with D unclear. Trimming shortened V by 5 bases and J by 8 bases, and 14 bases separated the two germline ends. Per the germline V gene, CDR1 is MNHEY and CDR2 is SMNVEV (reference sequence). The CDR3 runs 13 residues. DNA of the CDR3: TGTGCCAGCAGTCCGACTTTGAGTGTTACGCAGTATTTT. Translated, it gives CASSPTLSVTQYF.

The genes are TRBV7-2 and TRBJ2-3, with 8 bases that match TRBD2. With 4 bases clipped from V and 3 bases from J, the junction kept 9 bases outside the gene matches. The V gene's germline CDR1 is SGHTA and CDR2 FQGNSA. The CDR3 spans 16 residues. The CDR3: CASSSGGLAGTDTQYF. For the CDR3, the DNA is TGTGCCAGCAGCTCAGGCGGGTTAGCGGGGACAGATACGCAGTATTTT.

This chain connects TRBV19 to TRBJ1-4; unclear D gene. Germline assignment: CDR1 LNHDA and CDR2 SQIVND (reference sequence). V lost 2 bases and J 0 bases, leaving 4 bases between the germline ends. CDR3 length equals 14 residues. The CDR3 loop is CASSIQPTNEKLFF. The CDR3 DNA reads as TGTGCCAGTAGTATACAGCCAACTAATGAAAAACTGTTTTTT.

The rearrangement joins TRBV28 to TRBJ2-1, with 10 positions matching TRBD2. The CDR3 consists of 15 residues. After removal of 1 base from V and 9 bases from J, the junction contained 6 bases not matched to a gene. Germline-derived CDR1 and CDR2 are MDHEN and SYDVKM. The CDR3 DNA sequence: TGTGCCAGCAGTTTATACAGCGGGAGGGGGAGTGAGCAGTTCTTC. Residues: CASSLYSGRGSEQFF.